The 2 T cell receptor beta chains listed next were all sequenced from one sample in a study of blood T cell repertoires in COVID-19. Profiled with immunoSEQ multiplex PCR; TCRdb holds only in-frame clones, not every one. The repertoire holds 300,000 to 450,000 clones, with more than 75% as singletons. Sequenced: PBMCs or T cells enriched from blood (not recorded which). The receptors stem from a young woman who had recovered from COVID-19.

The chain links TRBV6-2 or TRBV6-3 to TRBJ1-2, with D tentatively TRBD1 (5 bases). The CDR3 totals 16 residues. The V end was cut by 2 bases, the J end by 2 bases, with 15 bases between. Germline assignment: CDR1 MNHEY and CDR2 SVGEGT. The CDR3 region has the DNA TGTGCCAGCAGTTACCCCAGCGGGACCTTAAACTATGGCTACACCTTC. It codes for CASSYPSGTLNYGYTF.

The chain couples TRBV27 to TRBJ1-2, with D perhaps TRBD1 (5 bases). The CDR3 has 14 amino acids. The germline CDR1 and CDR2 sequences are MNHEY and SMNVEV (reference sequence). V lost 6 bases and J 8 bases, leaving 19 bases between the germline ends. CDR3 sequence reads: CASRNLGTGDGYTF. The CDR3 nucleotides are TGTGCCAGCAGGAACCTCGGGACGGGGGACGGCTACACCTTC.